Listed below are T cell receptor beta chains from one sample, sequenced in a study of regulatory T cells in long-lasting Graves disease. TCRdb independently ran MiXCR on the multiplex PCR reads; one entry per CDR3 protein. The sample holds under 300,000 distinct CDR3 sequences, around 16% seen once. Here the sequenced sample was peripheral blood mononuclear cells (PBMCs), taken at new diagnosis, from a patient treated with antithyroid drugs. The receptor source for this set is a female donor with Graves disease. CDR3s include the opening cysteine and the closing phenylalanine or tryptophan. Each record gives: V gene, clone size, D gene, J gene, CDR3 DNA, CDR3 protein. A D gene is named only where the DNA matches it firmly. Where a row states a size, it is once, few, many or the class of an expanded clone; other rows omit it.

V: TRBV29-1; size: many; D: .; J: TRBJ1-1; DNA: TGCAGCGTTGGTGGGTGGAACACTGAAGCTTTCTTT; CDR3: CSVGGWNTEAFF
V: TRBV10-3; size: many; D: TRBD2; J: TRBJ2-1; DNA: TGTGCCATCAGTGAGTCCAAGACTAGCGGGAGCGTCGATGAGCAGTTCTTC; CDR3: CAISESKTSGSVDEQFF
V: TRBV6-1; size: many; D: .; J: TRBJ1-2; DNA: TGTGCCAGCAGATCGGACGCGGCTCTTATCTTC; CDR3: CASRSDAALIF
V: TRBV30; size: many; D: TRBD1; J: TRBJ1-2; DNA: TGTGCCTGGACCGGGACAGCTCATGGAGGCTACACCTTC; CDR3: CAWTGTAHGGYTF
V: TRBV19; size: .; D: .; J: TRBJ1-5; DNA: TGTGCCAGTAGTGAAAACCGCCTGAGGAATCAGCCCCAGCATTTT; CDR3: CASSENRLRNQPQHF
V: TRBV6-5; size: many; D: .; J: TRBJ1-5; DNA: TGTGCCAGCAGTTACTCGATGCGGAGCCAGCCCCAGCATTTT; CDR3: CASSYSMRSQPQHF
V: TRBV27; size: many; D: .; J: TRBJ1-4; DNA: TGTGCCAGCAGTTTGACAGTTCATGCAACTAATGAAAAACTGTTTTTT; CDR3: CASSLTVHATNEKLFF
V: TRBV18; size: many; D: TRBD1; J: TRBJ1-2; DNA: TGTGCCAGCTCAAGCCGGGACAGCTTACTTATTTTCTTGGGCTACACCTTC; CDR3: CASSSRDSLLIFLGYTF
V: TRBV7-3; size: many; D: .; J: TRBJ2-1; DNA: TGTGCCAGCAGCTTAAATCTCGGGGATGAGCAGTTCTTC; CDR3: CASSLNLGDEQFF
V: TRBV7-9; size: many; D: TRBD2; J: TRBJ2-3; DNA: TGTGCCAGCAGCCCTAGCGGGAGCACAGATACGCAGTATTTT; CDR3: CASSPSGSTDTQYF
V: TRBV27; size: many; D: .; J: TRBJ2-2; DNA: TGTGCCAGCAGTTTCAGGGGAAGTGCGGGAGCCGCGGGGGAGCTGTTTTTT; CDR3: CASSFRGSAGAAGELFF
V: TRBV7-2; size: many; D: TRBD2; J: TRBJ2-2; DNA: TGTGCCAGCAGCTTAGCGATTACTAGCGGGGGGCTGAACACCGGGGAGCTGTTTTTT; CDR3: CASSLAITSGGLNTGELFF
V: TRBV4-3; size: medium-sized; D: TRBD2; J: TRBJ2-7; DNA: TGCGCCAGCAGCCTCCAGACTAGCTCCGGAGGGGAGCAGTACTTC; CDR3: CASSLQTSSGGEQYF
V: TRBV24-1; size: many; D: .; J: TRBJ1-2; DNA: TGTGCCACCAGTGATCAGGACAAAGCTTATGGCTACACCTTC; CDR3: CATSDQDKAYGYTF
V: TRBV24-1; size: .; D: TRBD2; J: TRBJ2-1; DNA: TGTGCCACCAGTGACCCCGGGACTAGATACAATGAGCAGTTCTTC; CDR3: CATSDPGTRYNEQFF
V: TRBV4-3; size: many; D: .; J: TRBJ1-4; DNA: TGCGCCAGCAGCCAAGAACCAGGGGCGGGTGAAAAACTGTTTTTT; CDR3: CASSQEPGAGEKLFF
V: TRBV7-3; size: many; D: .; J: TRBJ2-3; DNA: TGTGCCAGCAGCTTACCCGGACTAGATACGCAGTATTTT; CDR3: CASSLPGLDTQYF
V: TRBV12-3/TRBV12-4; size: many; D: .; J: TRBJ1-1; DNA: TGTGCCAGCAGCCGAAACCCCGGGACACCGAACACTGAAGCTTTCTTT; CDR3: CASSRNPGTPNTEAFF
V: TRBV7-6; size: many; D: TRBD1; J: TRBJ1-5; DNA: TGTGCCAGCAGCTTTGGTGGCAGGGGGAGCAATCAGCCCCAGCATTTT; CDR3: CASSFGGRGSNQPQHF
V: TRBV7-2; size: many; D: .; J: TRBJ1-1; DNA: TGTGCCAGCAGCCGATACACTGAAGCTTTCTTT; CDR3: CASSRYTEAFF
V: TRBV12-3/TRBV12-4; size: many; D: .; J: TRBJ2-7; DNA: TGTGCCAGCAGGTTTAAGACAGGCTACGAGCAGTACTTC; CDR3: CASRFKTGYEQYF
V: TRBV30; size: many; D: TRBD1; J: TRBJ1-1; DNA: TGTGCCTGGAGCGAAACCGGGACAGGGGATTTACGCACTGAAGCTTTCTTT; CDR3: CAWSETGTGDLRTEAFF
V: TRBV2; size: .; D: .; J: TRBJ1-1; DNA: TGTGCCAGCAGTGATGTTGGCAGGGGAAGGACTGAAGCTTTCTTT; CDR3: CASSDVGRGRTEAFF
V: TRBV3-1; size: .; D: .; J: TRBJ2-3; DNA: TGTGCCAGCAGCCAAGATCTAGCTCCCCTCACAGATACGCAGTATTTT; CDR3: CASSQDLAPLTDTQYF
V: TRBV7-2; size: few; D: .; J: TRBJ2-5; DNA: TGTGCCAGCAGCACCCTGAGTAGTAGCGGAGGCCCCCAGTACTTC; CDR3: CASSTLSSSGGPQYF
V: TRBV6-1; size: many; D: .; J: TRBJ1-2; DNA: TGTGCCAGCAGTGAAGCCCCAGGCCGGGGCTATGGCTACACCTTC; CDR3: CASSEAPGRGYGYTF
V: TRBV29-1; size: many; D: TRBD1; J: TRBJ2-3; DNA: TGCAGCGTTGAATACAGGGGCGCAGATACGCAGTATTTT; CDR3: CSVEYRGADTQYF
V: TRBV20-1; size: many; D: .; J: TRBJ2-6; DNA: TGCAGTGCTAGAGATATATCTGGGGCCAACGTCCTGACTTTC; CDR3: CSARDISGANVLTF
V: TRBV6-2/TRBV6-3; size: .; D: .; J: TRBJ2-7; DNA: TGTGCCAGCAGTGAAAGACAGGAGGGCTCCTACGAGCAGTACTTC; CDR3: CASSERQEGSYEQYF
V: TRBV5-6; size: many; D: TRBD2; J: TRBJ2-1; DNA: TGTGCCAGCAGCTCCCCGACTAGCGGGACTTACAATGAGCAGTTCTTC; CDR3: CASSSPTSGTYNEQFF
V: TRBV5-5; size: few; D: .; J: TRBJ2-1; DNA: TGTGCCAGCAGCCGTTCCGGGACCGGACAATTCTTC; CDR3: CASSRSGTGQFF
V: TRBV4-2; size: few; D: .; J: TRBJ1-2; DNA: TGTGCCAGCGGACCTACGTCCCGGGGCTATGGCTACACCTTC; CDR3: CASGPTSRGYGYTF
V: TRBV7-8; size: many; D: .; J: TRBJ2-2; DNA: TGTGCCAGCAGCTACCGGCCCGGCGGGGAGCTGTTTTTT; CDR3: CASSYRPGGELFF
V: TRBV6-9; size: many; D: .; J: TRBJ1-1; DNA: TGTGCCAGCAGTTACCTTAGGAACACTGAAGCTTTCTTT; CDR3: CASSYLRNTEAFF
V: TRBV7-9; size: many; D: TRBD2; J: TRBJ2-5; DNA: TGTGCCAGCAGCTTAGCGCATCTAGCGGGACAAGAGACCCAGTACTTC; CDR3: CASSLAHLAGQETQYF
V: TRBV9; size: .; D: .; J: TRBJ1-4; DNA: TGTGCCAGCAGCGTAGGGGGACACCCGAATGAAAAACTGTTTTTT; CDR3: CASSVGGHPNEKLFF
V: TRBV18; size: many; D: .; J: TRBJ1-5; DNA: TGTGCCAGCTCACCTATGGGGGCGTCAGGTCAGCCCCAGCATTTT; CDR3: CASSPMGASGQPQHF
V: TRBV27; size: many; D: .; J: TRBJ2-4; DNA: TGTGCCAGCTCAAACCTGGGGAGAAACATTCAGTACTTC; CDR3: CASSNLGRNIQYF